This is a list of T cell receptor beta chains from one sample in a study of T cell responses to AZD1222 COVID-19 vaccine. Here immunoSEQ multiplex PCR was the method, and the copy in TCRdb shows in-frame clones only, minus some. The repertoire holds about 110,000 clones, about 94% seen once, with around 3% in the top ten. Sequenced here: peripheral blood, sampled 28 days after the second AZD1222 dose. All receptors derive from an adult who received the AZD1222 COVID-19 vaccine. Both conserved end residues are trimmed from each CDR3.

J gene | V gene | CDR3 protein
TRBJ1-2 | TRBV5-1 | ASTHESAVHGYT
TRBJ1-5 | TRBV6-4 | ASSDLGTPGPLPYSNQPQH
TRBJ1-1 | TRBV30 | AWSLRGNTEAF
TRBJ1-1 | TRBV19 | ASCMGYTEAF
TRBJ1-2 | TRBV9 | ASSPRWITGTVDYGYT
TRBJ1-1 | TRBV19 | ASSIGVGTEAF
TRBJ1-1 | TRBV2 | ASSREPTTEAF
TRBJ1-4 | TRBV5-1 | ASSGGRTNEKLF
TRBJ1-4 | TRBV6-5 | ASTLTGNNEKLF
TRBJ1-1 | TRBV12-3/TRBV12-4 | ASSLGQDSRAF
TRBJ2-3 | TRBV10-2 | ASSESTVDTQY
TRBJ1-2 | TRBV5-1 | ASSYGSWGSPGYT
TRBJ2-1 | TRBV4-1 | ASSPNFLNEQF
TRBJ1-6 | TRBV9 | ASSVGSSRTPLH
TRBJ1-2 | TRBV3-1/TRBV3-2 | ASSQVVGGEGYT
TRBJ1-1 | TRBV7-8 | ASSLIRGEAF
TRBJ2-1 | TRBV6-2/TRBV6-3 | ASSYSTSGSGEQF
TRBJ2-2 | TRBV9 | ASSVLWARGTGELF
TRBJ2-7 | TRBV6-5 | ASRFDSRSSYEQY
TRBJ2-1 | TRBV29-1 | SVPGRTSFNEQF
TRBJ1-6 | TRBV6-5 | ASSYSWSRGSPLH
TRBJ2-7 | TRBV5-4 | ASSLVSGEGSYEQY
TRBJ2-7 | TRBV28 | ASTRQGVTTEPSLYEQY
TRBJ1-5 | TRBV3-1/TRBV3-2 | ASSTSPGREQPQH
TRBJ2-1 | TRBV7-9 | ASVDGGTYNEQF
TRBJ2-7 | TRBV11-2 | ASSLVSAGWRAAYEQY